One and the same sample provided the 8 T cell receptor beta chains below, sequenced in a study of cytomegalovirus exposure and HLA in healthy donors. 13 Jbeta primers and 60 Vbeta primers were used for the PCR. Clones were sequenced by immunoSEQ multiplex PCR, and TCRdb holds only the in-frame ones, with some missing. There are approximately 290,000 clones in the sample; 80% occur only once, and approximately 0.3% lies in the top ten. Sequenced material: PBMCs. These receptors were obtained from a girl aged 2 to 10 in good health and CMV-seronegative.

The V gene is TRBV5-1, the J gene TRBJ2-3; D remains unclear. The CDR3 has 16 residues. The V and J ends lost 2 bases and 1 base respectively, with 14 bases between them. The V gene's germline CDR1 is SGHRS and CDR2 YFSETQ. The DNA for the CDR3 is TGCGCCAGCAGCTTCACTGCAGGTATAGGCACAGATACGCAGTATTTT. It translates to CASSFTAGIGTDTQYF.

CDR3 protein: CASGWDGTPYEQYF. The CDR3 nucleotides read TGTGCTAGTGGGTGGGACGGGACACCCTACGAGCAGTACTTC. The chain carries TRBV12-5 and TRBJ2-7; a weak D match, TRBD1 (6 bases). Germline values: CDR1 LGHNT, CDR2 FRNRAP. The length of the CDR3 is 14 residues. The V and J ends lost 6 bases and 2 bases respectively, with 14 bases between them.

The CDR3 DNA sequence: TGTGCCAGCAGGCTTGAGGCCGATCGACGGAACACTGAAGCTTTCTTT. Encoded protein: CASRLEADRRNTEAFF. The chain recombines TRBV2 with TRBJ1-1; D call uncertain. The CDR3 has 16 residues. Per the germline V gene, CDR1 is SNHLY and CDR2 is FYNNEI. V was clipped by 6 bases and J by 1 base, with 18 bases between them.

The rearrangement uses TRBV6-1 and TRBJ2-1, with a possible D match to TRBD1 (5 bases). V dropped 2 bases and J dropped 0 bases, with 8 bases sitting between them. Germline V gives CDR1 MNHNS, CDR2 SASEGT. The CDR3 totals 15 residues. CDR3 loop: CASSERGLSYNEQFF. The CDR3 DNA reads TGTGCCAGCAGTGAAAGGGGCCTCTCCTACAATGAGCAGTTCTTC.

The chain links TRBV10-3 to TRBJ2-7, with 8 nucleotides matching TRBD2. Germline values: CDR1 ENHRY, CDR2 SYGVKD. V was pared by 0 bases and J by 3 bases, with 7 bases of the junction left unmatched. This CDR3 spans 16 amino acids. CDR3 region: CAISESRGAPRYEQYF. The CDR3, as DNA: TGTGCCATCAGTGAGTCGCGGGGGGCACCCCGCTACGAGCAGTACTTC.

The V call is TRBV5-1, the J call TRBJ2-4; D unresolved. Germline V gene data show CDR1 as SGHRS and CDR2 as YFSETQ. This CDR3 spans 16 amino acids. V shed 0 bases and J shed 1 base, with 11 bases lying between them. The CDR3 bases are TGCGCCAGCAGCTTGGCACCGAGGTTTGCCAAAAACATTCAGTACTTC. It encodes CASSLAPRFAKNIQYF.

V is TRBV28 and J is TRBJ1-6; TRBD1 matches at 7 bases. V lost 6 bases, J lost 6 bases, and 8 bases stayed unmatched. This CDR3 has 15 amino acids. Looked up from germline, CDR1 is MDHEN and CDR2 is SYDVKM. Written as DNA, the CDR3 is TGTGCCAGCAGGACAGGGCAGGGGTCTAATTCACCCCTCCACTTT. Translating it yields CASRTGQGSNSPLHF.

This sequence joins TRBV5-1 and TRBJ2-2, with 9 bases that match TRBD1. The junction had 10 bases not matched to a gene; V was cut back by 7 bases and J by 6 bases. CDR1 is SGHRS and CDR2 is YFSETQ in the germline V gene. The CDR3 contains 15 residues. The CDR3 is CASDQGQGGSGELFF. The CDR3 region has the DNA TGCGCCAGCGACCAGGGACAGGGAGGATCCGGGGAGCTGTTTTTT. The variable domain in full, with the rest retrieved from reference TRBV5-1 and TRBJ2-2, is KAGVTQTPRYLIKTRGQQVTLSCSPISGHRSVSWYQQTPGQGLQFLFEYFSETQRNKGNFPGRFSGRQFSNSRSEMNVSTLELGDSALYLCASDQGQGGSGELFFGEGSRLTVL.